The 29 T cell receptor beta chains given below trace back to one sample, sequenced in a study of metastatic and nonmetastatic thyroid tumors. Thyroid surgery was preceded by no treatment in any patient. TCRdb re-called clones from the PCR reads using MiXCR. The sample records tens of thousands of clones, 20% to 25% being singletons. Sequenced: blood. These receptors came from a female donor with papillary thyroid cancer or a benign thyroid nodule (not recorded which). Some clones in this sample may be carry-over from other donors' samples.

This clone was counted many times. The CDR3 is CSALVGYGYTF. CDR3 sequence (DNA): TGCAGTGCCCTCGTCGGCTATGGCTACACCTTC. V is TRBV20-1 and J is TRBJ1-2; D is uncertain. CDR1 DFQATT and CDR2 SNEGSKA come from the germline V gene (reference sequence). This CDR3 comprises 11 residues. V gave up 6 bases and J gave up 4 bases, with 9 bases separating them.

Comment on this clone: Given the absence of the conserved phenylalanine or tryptophan at the CDR3 end, a read error is likely. It is unclear where the CDR3 begins or ends on the DNA, so no DNA is shown, and the CDR3 is as TCRdb lists it. The chain recombines TRBV5-8 with TRBJ1-1. The CDR3 numbers 11 amino acids, ends counted. CDR1 is SGHTS, CDR2 YDEGEE, per germline. The CDR3 is CASTRRTEPFL.

The chain recombines TRBV15 with TRBJ2-3; a possible D gene is TRBD2 (5 bases). The germline CDR1 and CDR2 sequences are LNHNV and YYDKDF (reference sequence). V was trimmed by 3 bases and J by 1 base, leaving 14 bases between them. The CDR3 spans 16 residues. This CDR3 reads CATSSGGSVGTDTQYF. Written as DNA, the CDR3 is TGTGCCACCAGCAGCGGTGGGAGTGTTGGCACAGATACGCAGTATTTT.

V gene TRBV2 combines with J gene TRBJ2-3; TRBD2 aligns across 13 bases. There are 15 residues in the CDR3. V gave up 8 bases and J gave up 6 bases; unmatched junction bases: 8. Germline assignment: CDR1 SNHLY and CDR2 FYNNEI. The CDR3 reads CASGGLAGPEDTQYF. CDR3 nucleotide sequence: TGTGCCAGCGGGGGACTAGCGGGACCTGAGGATACGCAGTATTTT.

This clone was seen once. J is TRBJ2-7 and V is TRBV30; D call uncertain. The CDR3 is 13 amino acids. V lost 1 base and J lost 2, with 9 bases in between. Per the germline V gene, CDR1 is GTSNPN and CDR2 is SVGIG (reference sequence). The CDR3 nucleotides are TGTGCCTGGAGTGACCCAGGTACCTACGAGCAGTACTTC. It codes for CAWSDPGTYEQYF.

Note on this clone: A read error may produce the germline difference seen at one junction end. This rearrangement joins TRBV6-2 or TRBV6-3 to TRBJ2-7; D is unclear. The CDR3 contains 12 residues. The germline gives CDR1 MNHEY, CDR2 SVGEGT. CDR3 sequence: CASIYSPYEQYF. The DNA for the CDR3 is TGTGCCAGCATTTACAGCCCCTACGAGCAGTACTTC.

The J gene is TRBJ2-1, the V gene TRBV20-1; 7 bases line up with TRBD2. J lost 0 bases, V lost 4 bases, and 3 bases had no gene match. CDR3 size: 14 residues. In germline, CDR1 is DFQATT, CDR2 SNEGSKA (reference sequence). The CDR3 coding sequence is TGCAGTGCTACTAGGACTAGCTCCTACAATGAGCAGTTCTTC. Translation: CSATRTSSYNEQFF.

At least ten counts were recorded for this clone. The chain links TRBV9 to TRBJ2-1; 8 bases align to TRBD2. The CDR3 consists of 18 residues. Germline CDR1 SGDLS, CDR2 YYNGEE. Trimming took 0 bases from V and 6 from J; bases not matched to a gene: 14. CDR3 in DNA: TGTGCCAGCAGCGTAGGAGTAGGCGGACTAGCAGCCACCAATGAGCAGTTCTTC. Protein sequence: CASSVGVGGLAATNEQFF.

This clone was found a few times. This rearrangement joins TRBV12-3 or TRBV12-4 to TRBJ1-2; 8 bases match TRBD1. The ends lost 6 bases at V and 4 bases at J; junction bases unmatched: 10. The CDR3 totals 15 residues. The CDR3 DNA follows: TGTGCCAGCAGCCCGACAGGGGCGCGGGTCTATGGCTACACCTTC. Its translation is CASSPTGARVYGYTF.

By its share, this clone is medium-sized. The chain employs TRBV6-1 and TRBJ2-7, with D hard to call. The CDR3 sequence is 11 residues long. Between the trimmed V and J ends, which lost 7 bases and 0 bases, there was a span of 4 bases. Germline values: CDR1 MNHNS, CDR2 SASEGT. In nucleotides, the CDR3 is TGTGCCAGCACTAACTCCTACGAGCAGTACTTC. It is translated as CASTNSYEQYF.

This clone rates as medium-sized (0.01 to 0.1%). This sequence joins TRBV28 and TRBJ1-6; possible D gene TRBD1, 5 bases. There are 15 residues in the CDR3. Germline CDR1 MDHEN, CDR2 SYDVKM. V lost 3 bases to trimming and J lost 7 bases, with 13 bases between them. Written as DNA, the CDR3 is TGTGCCAGCAGTTTGATCAGGGCGGGCAATTCACCCCTCCACTTT. Protein: CASSLIRAGNSPLHF.

By frequency in the sample, this clone is medium-sized. The chain is built from TRBV6-1 and TRBJ2-7; 9 positions agree with TRBD1. V dropped 4 bases and J dropped 6; count of bases not matched to a gene: 16. CDR1 and CDR2 (germline): MNHNS, SASEGT. This CDR3 has 17 amino acids. The CDR3 coding sequence is TGTGCCAGCAGTGGGGACGACAGGGGGGTTCATTCGGGCGAGCAGTACTTC. Amino acid sequence: CASSGDDRGVHSGEQYF.

Many counts were recorded for this clone. The chain is built from TRBV28 and TRBJ1-1, with 8 bases that match TRBD1. Trimming removed 5 bases from V and 4 bases from J; junction bases left unmatched: 9. Germline CDR1 MDHEN, CDR2 SYDVKM. The CDR3 is 15 residues long. CDR3 loop: CASSESGGRVTEAFF. The CDR3 nucleotides are TGTGCCAGCAGTGAATCAGGGGGCAGGGTCACTGAAGCTTTCTTT.

Judged by abundance, this clone is medium-sized (0.01 to 0.1%). The chain is built from TRBV6-1 and TRBJ1-6; TRBD1 matches 8 bases. This CDR3 spans 14 amino acids. V shed 6 bases and J 9 bases; nucleotides not matched to a gene: 7. Germline lookup yields CDR1 MNHNS and CDR2 SASEGT. CDR3 nucleotides: TGTGCCAGCAGGATGGACAGGGAAACTTCACCCCTCCACTTT. Residues: CASRMDRETSPLHF.

The gene calls are TRBV20-1 and TRBJ2-7, with TRBD2 matching over 8 bases. V lost 1 base and J lost 0; bases outside the gene matches: 2. CDR3 length: 14 residues. The germline V gene encodes CDR1 DFQATT and CDR2 SNEGSKA (reference sequence). CDR3 sequence (DNA): TGCAGTGCTAGAGGCGGGAGGAGCTCCTACGAGCAGTACTTC. Protein sequence: CSARGGRSSYEQYF.

This clone was found many times. Other DNA sequences within the sample encode an identical CDR3. CDR3 residues: CATGHIDGQPQHF. DNA of the CDR3: TGTGCCACCGGGCACATTGATGGTCAGCCCCAGCATTTT. The chain links TRBV24-1 to TRBJ1-5; no clear D. This CDR3 has 13 residues. V was pared by 9 bases and J by 6 bases, with 14 bases between. Germline V lookup: CDR1 KGHDR, CDR2 SFDVKD.

This clone was found a few times. This chain links TRBV12-3 or TRBV12-4 with TRBJ1-2, with 7 positions matching TRBD1. The V segment lost 6 bases and the J segment 6 bases; nucleotides outside the gene matches: 7. The CDR3 runs 13 residues. The CDR3 region is CASSNTGVDGYTF. In DNA form, the CDR3 reads TGTGCCAGCAGCAATACAGGGGTGGATGGCTACACCTTC.

This clone was picked up many times. V usage is TRBV4-1 and J usage is TRBJ2-1, with 8 bases that match TRBD1. The V gene end was trimmed by 1 base and the J gene end by 7 bases; junction bases not matched to a gene: 9. CDR1 MGHRA and CDR2 YSYEKL come from the germline V gene. The CDR3 runs to 16 residues. The CDR3 sequence: CASSQGKGQGRNEQFF. The CDR3 nucleotides read TGCGCCAGCAGCCAAGGCAAAGGACAGGGAAGGAATGAGCAGTTCTTC.

This clone was counted ten times or more. V usage is TRBV28 and J usage is TRBJ2-5, with D possibly TRBD2 on 8 matching bases. Germline V lookup: CDR1 MDHEN, CDR2 SYDVKM. Trimming took 6 bases from V and 0 from J, leaving 14 bases between them. The CDR3 extends over 15 amino acids. CDR3 in amino acids: CASRVAGQYQETQYF. CDR3 nucleotide sequence: TGTGCCAGCAGGGTAGCGGGACAGTACCAAGAGACCCAGTACTTC.

Ten or more counts support this clone. This chain joins TRBV11-3 and TRBJ2-2; 10 bases align to TRBD2. There are 17 residues in the CDR3. V shed 3 bases and J 5 bases; nucleotides not matched to a gene: 9. Looked up from germline, CDR1 is SGHNT and CDR2 is YENEEA. The CDR3 loop is CASSFEASGRGTGELFF. The CDR3 nucleotides read TGTGCCAGCAGCTTTGAGGCTAGCGGGAGAGGGACCGGGGAGCTGTTTTTT.

Worth noting for this clone: The junction shows a germline mismatch at one end, possibly a read error. The chain joins TRBV15 to TRBJ1-5; D unresolved. Germline V CDR1 and CDR2: LNHNV, YYDKDF (reference sequence). This CDR3 region has 16 residues. Written as DNA, the CDR3 is TGTGCCACCAGCAAACGAGGACGCGCCAGCATTCAGCCCCAGCATTTT. It encodes CATSKRGRASIQPQHF.

This clone was counted a few times. This chain joins TRBV20-1 and TRBJ2-7; 9 nucleotides agree with TRBD1. The J segment lost 3 bases and the V segment lost 0 bases, leaving 18 bases of the junction unmatched. CDR1 is DFQATT, CDR2 SNEGSKA, per germline (reference sequence). The CDR3 covers 19 residues. The chain's CDR3 is CSARDTMEEWTGVNYEQYF. The CDR3 nucleotides read TGCAGTGCTAGAGATACAATGGAAGAATGGACAGGGGTAAACTACGAGCAGTACTTC.

The rearrangement joins TRBV12-3 or TRBV12-4 to TRBJ1-1, with unresolved D. The CDR3 sequence is 13 residues long. Trimming cost V 3 bases and J 4 bases, with 9 bases left between them. Written as DNA, the CDR3 is TGTGCCAGCAGTTTGAGGCGGGGCACTGAAGCTTTCTTT. Its translation: CASSLRRGTEAFF.

On this clone: This could be a read error, since a much larger clone is one nucleotide away. The chain recombines TRBV28 with TRBJ1-1; weak D call: TRBD1 (5 bases). The CDR3 totals 14 residues. Germline assignment: CDR1 MDHEN and CDR2 SYDVKM. The CDR3 reads CASSPDMRGTGAFF. The CDR3 region has the DNA TGTGCCAGCAGTCCGGACATGAGAGGCACTGGAGCTTTCTTT.

This clone appeared many times. The V call is TRBV30, the J call TRBJ2-7; 10 bases line up with TRBD1. From germline, CDR1 is GTSNPN and CDR2 SVGIG (reference sequence). Trimming at V came to 5 bases and at J to 5 bases, leaving 6 bases not matched to a gene. The CDR3 covers 13 residues. The CDR3 DNA reads TGTGCCTGGGGGACAGGGGACAACAACGAGCAGTACTTC. This gives the protein CAWGTGDNNEQYF.

This clone was seen many times. The CDR3: CSARDQQADTQYF. The CDR3 DNA sequence: TGCAGTGCTAGAGATCAACAGGCAGATACGCAGTATTTT. This chain joins TRBV20-1 and TRBJ2-3, with D tentatively TRBD1 (5 bases). Looked up from germline, CDR1 is DFQATT and CDR2 is SNEGSKA (reference sequence). The CDR3 is 13 amino acids. Trimming cost V 0 bases and J 4 bases, with 8 bases left between them.

In nucleotides, the CDR3 is TGCAGTGCGTCCGGGACTAGCGGGAGGGGCACCGGGGAGCTGTTTTTT. Protein sequence: CSASGTSGRGTGELFF. The chain uses TRBV20-1 and TRBJ2-2, with 16 bases that match TRBD2. The V gene end was trimmed by 6 bases and the J gene end by 4 bases; junction bases not matched to a gene: 5. CDR3 length: 16 amino acids. Germline CDR1 DFQATT, CDR2 SNEGSKA (reference sequence).

This clone occurred many times. The DNA of the CDR3 is TGCAGTGCTAGAGGGAGGACTAGCGAAGTAGAGCAGTACTTC. Its translation is CSARGRTSEVEQYF. This chain joins TRBV20-1 and TRBJ2-7; 9 nucleotides agree with TRBD2. Germline assignment: CDR1 DFQATT and CDR2 SNEGSKA (reference sequence). The CDR3 is 14 residues long. The J segment lost 7 bases and the V segment lost 1 base, leaving 8 bases of the junction unmatched.

This clone came up many times. The chain recombines TRBV27 with TRBJ2-5; TRBD1 is a possible D gene (5 bases). The germline V gene has CDR1 MNHEY and CDR2 SMNVEV (reference sequence). The CDR3 runs 13 residues. The V end lost 8 bases, the J end lost 3 bases, and 13 bases lay between the germline ends. The CDR3 nucleotides read TGTGCCAGCCCCGAGGCAGGGAAAGAGACCCAGTACTTC. It codes for CASPEAGKETQYF.